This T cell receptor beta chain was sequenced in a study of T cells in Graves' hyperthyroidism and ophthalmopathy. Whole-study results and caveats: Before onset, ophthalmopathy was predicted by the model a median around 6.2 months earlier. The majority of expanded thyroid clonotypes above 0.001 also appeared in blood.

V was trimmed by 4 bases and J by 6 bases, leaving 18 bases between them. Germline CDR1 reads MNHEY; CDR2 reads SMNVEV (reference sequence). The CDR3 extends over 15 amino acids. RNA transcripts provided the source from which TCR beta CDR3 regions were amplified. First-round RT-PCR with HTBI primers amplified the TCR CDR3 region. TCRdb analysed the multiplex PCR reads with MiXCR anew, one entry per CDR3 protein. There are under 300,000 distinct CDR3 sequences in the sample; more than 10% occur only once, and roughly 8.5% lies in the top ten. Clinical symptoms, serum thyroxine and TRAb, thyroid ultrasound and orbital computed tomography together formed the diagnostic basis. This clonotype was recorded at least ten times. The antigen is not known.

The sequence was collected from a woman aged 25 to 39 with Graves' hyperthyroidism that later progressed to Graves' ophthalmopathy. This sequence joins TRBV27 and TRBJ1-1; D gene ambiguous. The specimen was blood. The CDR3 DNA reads TGTGCCAGCAGTTCTCGCTTTGGGATTGGGCCTGAAGCTTTCTTT. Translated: CASSSRFGIGPEAFF.